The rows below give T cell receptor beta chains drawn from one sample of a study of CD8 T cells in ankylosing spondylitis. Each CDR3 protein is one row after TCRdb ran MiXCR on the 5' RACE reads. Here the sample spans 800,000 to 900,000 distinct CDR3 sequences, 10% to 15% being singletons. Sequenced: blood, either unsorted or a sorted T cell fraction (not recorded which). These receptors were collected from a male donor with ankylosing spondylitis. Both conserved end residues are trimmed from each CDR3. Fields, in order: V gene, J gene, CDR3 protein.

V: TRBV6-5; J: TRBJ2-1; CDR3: ASSYYNSYNEQF
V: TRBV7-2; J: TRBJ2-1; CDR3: ASSQDQPKNEQF
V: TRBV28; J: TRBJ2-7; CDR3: ASWGTGVDEQY
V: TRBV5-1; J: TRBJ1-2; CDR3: ASSIRDRGGDSYT
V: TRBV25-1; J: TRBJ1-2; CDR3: ASSYIDRAYGYT
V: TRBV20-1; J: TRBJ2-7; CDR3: SAREGTAVPYEQY
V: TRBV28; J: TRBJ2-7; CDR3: ASSFPDRGPHEQY
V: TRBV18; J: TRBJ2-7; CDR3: ASSPSRGGPSSYEQY
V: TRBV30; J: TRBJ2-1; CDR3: AWSVTIGEQF
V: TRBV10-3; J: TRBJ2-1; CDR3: AISASSGRALSNEQF
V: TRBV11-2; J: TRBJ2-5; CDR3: ASSPKGRSGRAWETQY
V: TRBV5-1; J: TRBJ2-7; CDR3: ASSLVAGPSYEQY
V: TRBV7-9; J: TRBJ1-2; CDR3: ASSSYALQGIYGYT
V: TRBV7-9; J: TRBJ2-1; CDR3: ASSLMTSGGTEQF
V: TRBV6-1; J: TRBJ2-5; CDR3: ASKKGQGETQY
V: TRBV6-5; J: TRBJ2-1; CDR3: ASKEDPYNEQF
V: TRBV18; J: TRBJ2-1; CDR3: ASSPQGRISYNEQF
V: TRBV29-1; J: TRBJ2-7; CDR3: SVESGLAGEDEQY
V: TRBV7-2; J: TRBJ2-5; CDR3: ASSLTSGMYQETQY
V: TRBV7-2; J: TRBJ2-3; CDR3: ASSLVKASGGVLQY
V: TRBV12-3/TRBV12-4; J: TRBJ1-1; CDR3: ASSSPGGANTEAF
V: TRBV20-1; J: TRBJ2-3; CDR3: SARRPASTDTQY
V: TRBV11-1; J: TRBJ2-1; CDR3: ASSSLRGGLADYNEQF